This T cell receptor (beta chain) stems from a study of blood T cell repertoires in COVID-19. Study information: Spain, Italy and the United States supplied samples that represented acute and convalescent COVID-19.

Original methodology: Amplification of reference gene primers provided the estimated nucleated cell counts. Measured with immunoSEQ multiplex PCR; TCRdb has only the in-frame clones, and not every one. D and trimming come from the DNA, and the V and J calls and clone size come from that table. In the table there are about 140,000 clones, about four fifths of which are singletons. The sequencing input was peripheral blood. This clonotype was obtained from a woman aged 55-75 years with acute or convalescent COVID-19.

Here the CDR3 reads CASSLGPGRNQPQHF. The CDR3 DNA reads TGTGCCAGCAGCTTAGGCCCAGGCCGCAATCAGCCCCAGCATTTT. This chain connects TRBV7-2 to TRBJ1-5; D gene ambiguous. Trimming took 1 base from V and 2 from J, leaving 9 bases between them. The CDR3 has 15 amino acids. Germline CDR1 is SGHTA and CDR2 is FQGNSA.